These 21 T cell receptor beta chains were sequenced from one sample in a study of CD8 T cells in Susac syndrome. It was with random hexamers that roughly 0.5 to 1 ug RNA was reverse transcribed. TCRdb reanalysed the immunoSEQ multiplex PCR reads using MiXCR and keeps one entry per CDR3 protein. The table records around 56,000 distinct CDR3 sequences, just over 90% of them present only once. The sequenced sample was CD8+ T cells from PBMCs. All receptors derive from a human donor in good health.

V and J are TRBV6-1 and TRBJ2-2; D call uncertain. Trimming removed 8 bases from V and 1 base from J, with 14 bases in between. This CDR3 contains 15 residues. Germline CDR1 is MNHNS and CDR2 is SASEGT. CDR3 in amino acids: CASQDSGRNTGELFF. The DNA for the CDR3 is TGTGCCAGCCAAGACTCGGGCCGGAACACCGGGGAGCTGTTTTTT.

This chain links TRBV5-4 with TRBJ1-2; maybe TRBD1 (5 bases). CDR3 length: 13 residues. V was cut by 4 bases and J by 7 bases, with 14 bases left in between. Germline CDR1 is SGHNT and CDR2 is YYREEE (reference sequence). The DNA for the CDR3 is TGTGCCAGCAGCGAGAGTGAGGGGAGTGGCTACACCTTC. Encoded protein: CASSESEGSGYTF.

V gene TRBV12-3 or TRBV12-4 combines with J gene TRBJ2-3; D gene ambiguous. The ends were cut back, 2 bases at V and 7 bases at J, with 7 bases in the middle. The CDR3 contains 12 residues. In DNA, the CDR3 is TGTGCCAGCAGTTTATCCCCAAATACGCAGTATTTT. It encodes CASSLSPNTQYF.

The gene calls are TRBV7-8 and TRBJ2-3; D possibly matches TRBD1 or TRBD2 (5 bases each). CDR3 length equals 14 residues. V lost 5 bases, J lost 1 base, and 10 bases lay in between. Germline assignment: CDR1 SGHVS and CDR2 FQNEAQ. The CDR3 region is CASSLLGGTDTQYF. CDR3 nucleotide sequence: TGTGCCAGCAGCCTCTTGGGGGGCACAGATACGCAGTATTTT.

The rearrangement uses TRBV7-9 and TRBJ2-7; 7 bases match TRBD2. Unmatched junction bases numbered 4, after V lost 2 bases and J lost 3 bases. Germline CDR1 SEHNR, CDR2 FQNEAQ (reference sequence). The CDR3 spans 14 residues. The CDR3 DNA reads TGTGCCAGCAGCTTAAGCGGGGCGATCTACGAGCAGTACTTC. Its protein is CASSLSGAIYEQYF.

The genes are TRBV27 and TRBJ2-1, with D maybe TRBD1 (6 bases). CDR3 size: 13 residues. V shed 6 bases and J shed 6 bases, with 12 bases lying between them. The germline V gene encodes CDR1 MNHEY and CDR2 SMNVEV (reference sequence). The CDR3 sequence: CASRQGQINEQFF. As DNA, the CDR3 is TGTGCCAGCAGGCAGGGACAAATCAATGAGCAGTTCTTC.

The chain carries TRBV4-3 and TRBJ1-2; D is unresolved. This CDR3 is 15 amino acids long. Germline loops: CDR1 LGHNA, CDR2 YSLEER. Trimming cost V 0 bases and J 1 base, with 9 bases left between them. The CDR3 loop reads CASSQDLQNNYGYTF. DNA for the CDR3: TGCGCCAGCAGCCAAGATCTACAGAATAACTATGGCTACACCTTC.

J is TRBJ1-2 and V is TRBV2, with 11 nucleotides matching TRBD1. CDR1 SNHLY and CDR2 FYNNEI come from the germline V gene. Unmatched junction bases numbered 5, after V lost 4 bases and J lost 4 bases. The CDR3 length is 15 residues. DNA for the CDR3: TGTGCCAGCAGTGCTTCCGGGACAGGGGGCTATGGCTACACCTTC. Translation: CASSASGTGGYGYTF.

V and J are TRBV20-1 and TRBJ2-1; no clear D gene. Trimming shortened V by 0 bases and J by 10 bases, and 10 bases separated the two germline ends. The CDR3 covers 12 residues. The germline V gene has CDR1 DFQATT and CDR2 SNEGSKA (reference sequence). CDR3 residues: CSARDTLGEQFF. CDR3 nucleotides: TGCAGTGCTAGAGATACGTTAGGGGAGCAGTTCTTC.

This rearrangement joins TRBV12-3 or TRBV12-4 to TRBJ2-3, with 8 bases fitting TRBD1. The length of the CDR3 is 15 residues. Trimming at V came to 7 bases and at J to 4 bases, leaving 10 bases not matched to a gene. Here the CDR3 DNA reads TGTGCCAGCAAGGGCGGGACAGGTTGGGCAGATACGCAGTATTTT. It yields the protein CASKGGTGWADTQYF.

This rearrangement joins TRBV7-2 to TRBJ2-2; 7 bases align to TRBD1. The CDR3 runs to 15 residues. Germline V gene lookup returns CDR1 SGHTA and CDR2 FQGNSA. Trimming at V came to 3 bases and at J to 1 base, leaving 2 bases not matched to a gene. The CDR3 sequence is CASSFRTGNTGELFF. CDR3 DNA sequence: TGTGCCAGCAGCTTCAGGACAGGGAACACCGGGGAGCTGTTTTTT.

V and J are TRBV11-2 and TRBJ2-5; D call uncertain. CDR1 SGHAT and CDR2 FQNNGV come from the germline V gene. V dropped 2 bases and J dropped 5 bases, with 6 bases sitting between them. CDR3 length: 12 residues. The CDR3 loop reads CASSLSMETQYF. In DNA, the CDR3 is TGTGCCAGCAGCTTAAGTATGGAGACCCAGTACTTC. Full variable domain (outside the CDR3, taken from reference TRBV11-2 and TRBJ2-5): EAGVAQSPRYKIIEKRQSVAFWCNPISGHATLYWYQQILGQGPKLLIQFQNNGVVDDSQLPKDRFSAERLKGVDSTLKIQPAKLEDSAVYLCASSLSMETQYFGPGTRLLVL.

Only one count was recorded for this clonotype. This CDR3 reads CASSVGGLDETQYF. Written as DNA, the CDR3 is TGTGCCAGCAGCGTGGGGGGGTTAGATGAGACCCAGTACTTC. The chain couples TRBV9 to TRBJ2-5; the match to TRBD2 covers 7 bases. Germline-derived CDR1 and CDR2 are SGDLS and YYNGEE. Trimming took 2 bases from V and 5 from J; bases not matched to a gene: 6. The CDR3 totals 14 residues.

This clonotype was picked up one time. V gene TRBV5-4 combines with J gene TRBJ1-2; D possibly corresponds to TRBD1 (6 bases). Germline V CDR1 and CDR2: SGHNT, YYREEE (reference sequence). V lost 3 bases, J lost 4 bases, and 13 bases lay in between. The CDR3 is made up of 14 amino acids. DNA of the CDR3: TGTGCCAGCAGCTCATGGGGGGCACCCTATGGCTACACCTTC. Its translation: CASSSWGAPYGYTF.

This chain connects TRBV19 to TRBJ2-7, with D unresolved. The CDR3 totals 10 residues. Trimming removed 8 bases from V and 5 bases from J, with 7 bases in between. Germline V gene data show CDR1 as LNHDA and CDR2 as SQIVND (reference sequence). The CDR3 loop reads CASGSNEQYF. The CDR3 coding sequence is TGTGCCAGTGGGTCGAACGAGCAGTACTTC. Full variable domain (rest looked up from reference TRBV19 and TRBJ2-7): DGGITQSPKYLFRKEGQNVTLSCEQNLNHDAMYWYRQDPGQGLRLIYYSQIVNDFQKGDIAEGYSVSREKKESFPLTVTSAQKNPTAFYLCASGSNEQYFGPGTRLTVT.

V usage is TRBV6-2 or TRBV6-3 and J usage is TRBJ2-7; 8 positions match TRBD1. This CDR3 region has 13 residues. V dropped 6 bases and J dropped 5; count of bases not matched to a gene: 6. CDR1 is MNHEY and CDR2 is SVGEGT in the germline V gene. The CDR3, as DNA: TGTGCCAGCAGCCGAGACAGGGGCAACGAGCAGTACTTC. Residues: CASSRDRGNEQYF.

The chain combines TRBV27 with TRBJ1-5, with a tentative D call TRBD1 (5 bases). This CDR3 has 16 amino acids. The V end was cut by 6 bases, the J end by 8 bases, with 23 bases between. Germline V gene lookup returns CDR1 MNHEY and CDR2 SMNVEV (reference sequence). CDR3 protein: CASRGWGQGAREPQHF. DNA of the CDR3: TGTGCCAGCAGGGGGTGGGGCCAAGGGGCGAGGGAGCCCCAGCATTTT.

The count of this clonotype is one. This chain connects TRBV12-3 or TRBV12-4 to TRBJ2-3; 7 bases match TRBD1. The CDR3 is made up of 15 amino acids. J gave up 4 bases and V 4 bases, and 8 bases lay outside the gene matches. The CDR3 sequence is CASSWSHRGPDTQYF. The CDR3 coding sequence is TGTGCCAGCAGTTGGTCCCACAGGGGCCCAGATACGCAGTATTTT.

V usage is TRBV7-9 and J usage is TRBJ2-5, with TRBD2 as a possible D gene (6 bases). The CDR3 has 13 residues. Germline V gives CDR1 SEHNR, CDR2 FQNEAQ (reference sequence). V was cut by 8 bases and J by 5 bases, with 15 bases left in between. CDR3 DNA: TGTGCCAGCTACAACTGGGACTCGGAGACCCAGTACTTC. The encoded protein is CASYNWDSETQYF. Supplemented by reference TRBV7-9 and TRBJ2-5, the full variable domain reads DTGVSQNPRHKITKRGQNVTFRCDPISEHNRLYWYRQTLGQGPEFLTYFQNEAQLEKSRLLSDRFSAERPKGSFSTLEIQRTEQGDSAMYLCASYNWDSETQYFGPGTRLLVL.

This chain's CDR3 is CASTWPPGFGDTQYF. CDR3 sequence (DNA): TGTGCCAGCACTTGGCCTCCGGGATTTGGGGATACGCAGTATTTT. V and J are TRBV6-2 or TRBV6-3 and TRBJ2-3; D might be TRBD2 (5 bases). The germline gives CDR1 MNHEY, CDR2 SVGEGT. V gave up 7 bases and J gave up 6 bases, with 20 bases separating them. The CDR3 runs to 15 residues.

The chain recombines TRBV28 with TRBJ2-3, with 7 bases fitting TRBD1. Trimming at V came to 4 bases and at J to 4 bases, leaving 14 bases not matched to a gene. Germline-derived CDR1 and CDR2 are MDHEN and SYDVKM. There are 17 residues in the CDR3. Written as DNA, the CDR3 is TGTGCCAGCAGTTGGCCCCCGACAGGGATCCTGGCAGATACGCAGTATTTT. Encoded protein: CASSWPPTGILADTQYF.